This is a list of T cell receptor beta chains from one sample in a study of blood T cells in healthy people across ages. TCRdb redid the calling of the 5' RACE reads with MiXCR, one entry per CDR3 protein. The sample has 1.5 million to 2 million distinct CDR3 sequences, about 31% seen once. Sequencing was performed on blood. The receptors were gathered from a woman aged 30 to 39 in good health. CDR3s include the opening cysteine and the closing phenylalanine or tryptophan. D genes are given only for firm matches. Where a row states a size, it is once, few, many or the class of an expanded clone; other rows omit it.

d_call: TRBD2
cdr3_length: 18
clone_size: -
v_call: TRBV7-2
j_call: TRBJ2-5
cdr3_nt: TGTGCCAGCAGCTTAAGAGGTTGGCTAGCGGGAGTTGTAGAGACCCAGTACTTC
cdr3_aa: CASSLRGWLAGVVETQYF

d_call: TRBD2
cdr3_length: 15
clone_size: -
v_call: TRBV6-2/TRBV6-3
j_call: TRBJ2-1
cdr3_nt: TGTGCCAGCACCAAACTAGCGGGATCAAAAAGTGGGCAGTTCTTC
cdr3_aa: CASTKLAGSKSGQFF

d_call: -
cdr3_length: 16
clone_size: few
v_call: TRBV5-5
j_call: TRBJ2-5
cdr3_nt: TGTGCCAGCAGCTCCTTAATCAAGGGACAATGGGAGACCCAGTACTTC
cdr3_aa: CASSSLIKGQWETQYF

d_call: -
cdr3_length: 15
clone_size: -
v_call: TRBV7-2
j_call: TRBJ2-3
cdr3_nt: TGTGCCAGCAGCTTAGAAGAGAGCGGCACAGATACGCAGTATTTT
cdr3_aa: CASSLEESGTDTQYF

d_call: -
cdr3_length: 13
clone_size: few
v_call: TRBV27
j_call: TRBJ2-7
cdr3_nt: TGTGCCAGCCGGGTGGCGGGAACCCACGAGCAGTACTTC
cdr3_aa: CASRVAGTHEQYF

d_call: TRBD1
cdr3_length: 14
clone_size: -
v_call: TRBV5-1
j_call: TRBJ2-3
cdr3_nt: TGCGCCAGCAGCCGGGGACAGGGGGACGATACGCAGTATTTT
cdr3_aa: CASSRGQGDDTQYF

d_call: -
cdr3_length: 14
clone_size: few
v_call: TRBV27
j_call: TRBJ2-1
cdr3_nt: TGTGCCCTCCGAGTCCGAAGCGCCTACAATGAGCAGTTCTTC
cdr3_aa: CALRVRSAYNEQFF

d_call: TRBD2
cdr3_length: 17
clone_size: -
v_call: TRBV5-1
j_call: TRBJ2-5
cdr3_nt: TGCGCCAACAGCTTGAGCCTAGCGGGGGGTAACCAAGAGACCCAGTACTTC
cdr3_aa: CANSLSLAGGNQETQYF

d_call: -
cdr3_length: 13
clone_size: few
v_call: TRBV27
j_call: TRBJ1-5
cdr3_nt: TGTGCCAGCAGTTCGCAGGCCCAAGAGCCCCAGCATTTT
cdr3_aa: CASSSQAQEPQHF

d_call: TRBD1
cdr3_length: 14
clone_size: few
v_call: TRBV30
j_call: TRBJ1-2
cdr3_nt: TGTGCCTGGAGTGTGGGGACAGGGCACTATGGCTACACCTTC
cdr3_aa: CAWSVGTGHYGYTF

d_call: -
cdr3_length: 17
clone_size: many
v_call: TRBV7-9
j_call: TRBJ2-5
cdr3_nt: TGTGCCAGCAGCCCCCGTATATCCGGGGGCCCCTTCGAGACCCAGTACTTC
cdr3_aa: CASSPRISGGPFETQYF

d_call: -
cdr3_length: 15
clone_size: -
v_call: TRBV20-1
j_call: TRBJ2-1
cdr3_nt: TGCAGTGCTAGACAAAGCGGAAGGGTCTACAATGAGCAGTTCTTC
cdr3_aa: CSARQSGRVYNEQFF

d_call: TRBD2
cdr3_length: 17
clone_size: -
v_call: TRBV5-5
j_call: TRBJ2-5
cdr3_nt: TGTGCCAGCAGCTTGGCCGGGACTAGTTCCCGGGGTGGGACCCAGTACTTC
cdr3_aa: CASSLAGTSSRGGTQYF

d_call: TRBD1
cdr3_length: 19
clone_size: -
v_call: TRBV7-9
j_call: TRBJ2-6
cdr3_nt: TGTGCCAGCAGCTCACTAGGGGGACAGGAACACTCTGGGGCCAACGTCCTGACTTTC
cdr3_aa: CASSSLGGQEHSGANVLTF

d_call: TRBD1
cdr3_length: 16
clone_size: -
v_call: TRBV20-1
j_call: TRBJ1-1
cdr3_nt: TGCAGTGCTAGAGGGCCCCCGGGACAGGGAGGCGCTGAAGCTTTCTTT
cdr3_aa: CSARGPPGQGGAEAFF

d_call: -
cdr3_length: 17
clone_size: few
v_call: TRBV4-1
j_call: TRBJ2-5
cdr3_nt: TGCGCCAGCAGCCACCCCAGGGGAGGGGCAAACCAAGAGACCCAGTACTTC
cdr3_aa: CASSHPRGGANQETQYF

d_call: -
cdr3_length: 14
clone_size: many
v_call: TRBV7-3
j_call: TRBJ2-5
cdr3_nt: TGTGCCAGCAGTTTGACGGGAAGGGGAGAGACCCAGTACTTC
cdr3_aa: CASSLTGRGETQYF

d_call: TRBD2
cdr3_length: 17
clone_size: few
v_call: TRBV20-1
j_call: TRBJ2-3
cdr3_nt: TGCAGTGCTTACGATAGACTAGCGGGAGTACTCACAGATACGCAGTATTTT
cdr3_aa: CSAYDRLAGVLTDTQYF